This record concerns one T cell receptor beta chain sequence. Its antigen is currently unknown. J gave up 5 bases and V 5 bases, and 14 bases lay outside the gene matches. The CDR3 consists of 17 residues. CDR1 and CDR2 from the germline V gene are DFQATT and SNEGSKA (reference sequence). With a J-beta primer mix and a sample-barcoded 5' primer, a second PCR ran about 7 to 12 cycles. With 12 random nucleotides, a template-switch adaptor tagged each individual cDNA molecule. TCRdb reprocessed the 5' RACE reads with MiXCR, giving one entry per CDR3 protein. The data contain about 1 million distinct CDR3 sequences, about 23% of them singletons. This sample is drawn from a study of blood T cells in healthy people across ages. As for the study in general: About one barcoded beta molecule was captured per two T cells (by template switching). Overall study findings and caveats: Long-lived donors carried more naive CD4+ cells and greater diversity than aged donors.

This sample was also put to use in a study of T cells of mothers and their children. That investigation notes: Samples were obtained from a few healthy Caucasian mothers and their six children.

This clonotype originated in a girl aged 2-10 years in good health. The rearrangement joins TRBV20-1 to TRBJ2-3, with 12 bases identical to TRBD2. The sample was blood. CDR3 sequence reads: CSARDPLAGGQGDTQYF. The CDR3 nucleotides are TGCAGTGCTCGGGACCCGCTAGCGGGGGGGCAGGGAGATACGCAGTATTTT.